A single T cell receptor (beta chain) is shown here with its context. Its cognate antigen is unknown. This entry belongs to a study of T cells expressing NK-cell markers. Study as a whole: Among the eight sequenced donors, seven tested HCMV-seropositive and one tested seronegative.

5'RACE template switching built TCR beta cDNA with unique molecular identifiers. For each CDR3 protein, TCRdb gives one entry from its re-call of the 5' RACE reads, without DNA. The listing records some 440,000 distinct CDR3 sequences. The CDR3 consists of 14 residues. Germline-derived CDR1 and CDR2 are SGHDT and YYEEEE. Study-wide results and limits: CD8+ T cells in 5 to 7 donors included dominant NKG2C+ clonotypes at roughly 1.0-7.0%. The CD3+CD56-NKG2C+ fraction was also led by these clonotypes in several donors.

The chain uses TRBV5-6 and TRBJ2-5. This sequence originates from a woman aged 45-65 years in good health. Sequencing was carried out using blood T cells: a sorted CD56 or NKG2C T cell subset, CD4+ or CD8+ T cells, or bulk PBMC T cells (not recorded which). The CDR3 is CASSRAAFAETQYF.